This TCR beta chain was documented in a study of T-cell reconstitution after alpha-beta-depleted transplantation in children. Study-wide points: Reported findings indicate that, about two months after transplant, alpha-beta T cells came from several hundred expanded clones, which were derived from non-depleted graft cells. The authors attributed T-cell counts and diversity one year after transplant mostly to newly produced T cells. In some patients, recipient T cells and intrathymic progenitors surviving conditioning explained high day-60 diversity.

The CDR3 loop spans 16 amino acids. The germline gives CDR1 MNHEY, CDR2 SMNVEV (reference sequence). V was clipped by 4 bases and J by 8 bases; unmatched bases: 13. Comment on this clonotype: Its specificity is not known.

Unique molecular identifiers were incorporated when the TCRbeta library was constructed. One entry per CDR3 protein results from TCRdb running MiXCR on the PCR reads. The sample yields about 110,000 distinct CDR3 sequences, about 6% seen once. The sequence derives from a male patient aged 2-15 years who had a stem cell transplant for acute lymphoblastic leukemia, so the T cells may come from the graft donor. The chain carries TRBV27 and TRBJ2-4, with TRBD1 matching 8 bases. The sequenced sample was PBMCs, mostly from graft donor cells, obtained 360 days after TCRalphabeta/CD19-depleted stem cell transplant. The CDR3 reads CASSSDPGQALYIQYF. In nucleotides, the CDR3 is TGTGCCAGCAGTTCCGACCCGGGACAGGCCCTGTACATTCAGTACTTC.